What follows are 26 T cell receptor beta chains derived from one specimen sequenced in a study of cytomegalovirus exposure and HLA in healthy donors. Produced via immunoSEQ multiplex PCR; TCRdb's table is partial and in-frame only. In the table there are 250,000 to 350,000 clones, over 75% of which are singletons. Sequencing used PBMCs. These receptors originate from a man aged 25-45 years in good health and CMV-seronegative.

This chain links TRBV7-2 with TRBJ2-7, with 9 bases that match TRBD1. After removal of 3 bases from V and 2 bases from J, the junction contained 5 bases not matched to a gene. CDR1 and CDR2 (germline): SGHTA, FQGNSA. The CDR3 has 15 residues. CDR3 sequence (DNA): TGTGCCAGCAGCTTCGCCGGGACAGGGACCTACGAGCAGTACTTC. It yields the protein CASSFAGTGTYEQYF. Based on the CDR3 plus reference TRBV7-2 and TRBJ2-7, the full variable domain is GAGVSQSPSNKVTEKGKDVELRCDPISGHTALYWYRQSLGQGLEFLIYFQGNSAPDKSGLPSDRFSAERTGGSVSTLTIQRTQQEDSAVYLCASSFAGTGTYEQYFGPGTRLTVT.

The chain couples TRBV6-5 to TRBJ1-1, with D perhaps matching TRBD1 (6 bases). This CDR3 is built from 14 residues. Germline V lookup: CDR1 MNHEY, CDR2 SVGAGI. V lost 7 bases to trimming and J lost 5 bases, with 17 bases between them. CDR3: CASISSDRRTEAFF. The CDR3 DNA follows: TGTGCCAGCATTTCCTCGGACAGAAGGACTGAAGCTTTCTTT.

The V gene is TRBV7-2, the J gene TRBJ2-5; TRBD2 matches 10 bases. Unmatched junction bases numbered 6, after V lost 5 bases and J lost 3 bases. CDR3 size: 15 residues. CDR1 and CDR2 (germline): SGHTA, FQGNSA. The CDR3 DNA reads as TGTGCCAGCAGCAAAACCGGGACTAGCGAAGAGACCCAGTACTTC. Translation: CASSKTGTSEETQYF.

This chain links TRBV2 with TRBJ1-4, with 7 bases aligning to TRBD1. V lost 7 bases and J lost 7; bases outside the gene matches: 12. CDR1 is SNHLY, CDR2 FYNNEI, per germline. CDR3 length equals 15 residues. CDR3 sequence: CASNRVQGMGEKLFF. CDR3 nucleotides: TGTGCCAGCAACCGGGTACAGGGGATGGGTGAAAAACTGTTTTTT.

The chain employs TRBV19 and TRBJ2-7, with D tentatively TRBD1 (6 bases). The germline CDR1 and CDR2 sequences are LNHDA and SQIVND (reference sequence). V lost 5 bases and J lost 2, with 16 bases in between. The CDR3 loop spans 15 amino acids. The CDR3 DNA reads TGTGCCAGTAGTCGTAAGGGGGAAGTGGCCTACGAGCAGTACTTC. Protein: CASSRKGEVAYEQYF.

The chain couples TRBV6-1 to TRBJ1-2; D might be TRBD1 (5 bases). The CDR3 runs to 13 residues. Germline CDR1 and CDR2: MNHNS and SASEGT. Deletions cut 9 bases from V and 11 bases from J, with 22 bases between. CDR3 DNA sequence: TGTGCCAGTGTCGTCGGACAAGGCCGGAGATACACCTTC. Translated: CASVVGQGRRYTF.

Written as DNA, the CDR3 is TGTGCCAGCAACCAACAGGAAAATCAGCCCCAGCATTTT. It specifies CASNQQENQPQHF. This sequence joins TRBV6-5 and TRBJ1-5; TRBD1 is a possible D gene (5 bases). From germline, CDR1 is MNHEY and CDR2 SVGAGI. V lost 7 bases to trimming and J lost 4 bases, with 11 bases between them. The CDR3 spans 13 residues.

The gene calls are TRBV2 and TRBJ1-4, with 7 bases identical to TRBD1. The CDR3 runs to 16 residues. Germline CDR1 reads SNHLY; CDR2 reads FYNNEI. Losses at the gene ends were 6 bases for V and 3 bases for J; bases not matched to a gene: 10. This CDR3 reads CASRAIGGNSNEKLFF. CDR3 DNA sequence: TGTGCCAGCAGGGCCATAGGGGGCAATTCTAATGAAAAACTGTTTTTT.

The chain couples TRBV6-1 to TRBJ1-1; D not resolved. CDR1 and CDR2 from the germline V gene are MNHNS and SASEGT. This CDR3 comprises 15 residues. The germline V and J ends were trimmed by 4 bases and 5 bases, with 17 bases remaining between them. CDR3 nucleotides: TGTGCCAGCAGTGGCCTTAGTTCCGACTATACTGAAGCTTTCTTT. As protein: CASSGLSSDYTEAFF.

The J gene is TRBJ2-7, the V gene TRBV7-9; 8 bases align to TRBD1. The J segment lost 5 bases and the V segment lost 8 bases, leaving 8 bases of the junction unmatched. Germline V gene lookup returns CDR1 SEHNR and CDR2 FQNEAQ (reference sequence). This CDR3 spans 13 amino acids. CDR3 residues: CASLRTGKDEQYF. CDR3 nucleotides: TGTGCCAGCCTTCGGACAGGGAAGGACGAGCAGTACTTC.

The gene calls are TRBV5-1 and TRBJ2-5; 8 positions agree with TRBD2. The V gene's germline CDR1 is SGHRS and CDR2 YFSETQ. This CDR3 has 14 residues. Unmatched junction bases numbered 4, after V lost 2 bases and J lost 4 bases. The CDR3: CASSFSGAGETQYF. DNA for the CDR3: TGCGCCAGCAGCTTTAGCGGGGCTGGAGAGACCCAGTACTTC.

V gene TRBV18 combines with J gene TRBJ2-1; 8 nucleotides agree with TRBD1. J was trimmed by 9 bases and V by 3 bases; bases with no gene match: 1. This CDR3 contains 12 residues. In germline, CDR1 is KGHSH, CDR2 LQKENI. The CDR3: CASSPDRVEQFF. The CDR3, as DNA: TGTGCCAGCTCACCGGACAGGGTTGAGCAGTTCTTC.

V usage is TRBV4-3 and J usage is TRBJ2-1, with 9 bases fitting TRBD1. CDR3 length equals 16 residues. Losses at the gene ends were 0 bases for V and 6 bases for J; bases not matched to a gene: 6. CDR1 LGHNA and CDR2 YSLEER come from the germline V gene. The CDR3 nucleotides are TGCGCCAGCAGCCAAGACTTTGGACAGGGGTTCAATGAGCAGTTCTTC. As protein: CASSQDFGQGFNEQFF.

This sequence joins TRBV6-5 and TRBJ1-3; D gene unclear. V was shortened by 7 bases and J by 7 bases, with 14 bases between the two germline ends. Germline CDR1 and CDR2: MNHEY and SVGAGI. The CDR3 totals 13 residues. The CDR3 region has the DNA TGTGCCAGCAATGAAGCGGGTTCGAACACCATATATTTT. Translation gives CASNEAGSNTIYF.

This chain joins TRBV10-1 and TRBJ1-1, with D tentatively TRBD1 (6 bases). This CDR3 comprises 16 residues. V dropped 2 bases and J dropped 4 bases, with 17 bases sitting between them. Germline CDR1 WNHNN, CDR2 SYGVQD (reference sequence). CDR3 nucleotide sequence: TGCGCCAGCAGTGAGGGGGGCCCCACGGGGGGCACTGAAGCTTTCTTT. Its translation is CASSEGGPTGGTEAFF.

The rearrangement links TRBV14 to TRBJ2-5, with 7 nucleotides matching TRBD2. Germline V gene lookup returns CDR1 SGHDN and CDR2 FVKESK. J gave up 5 bases and V 4 bases, and 13 bases lay outside the gene matches. This CDR3 spans 16 amino acids. In DNA, the CDR3 is TGTGCCAGCAGCCCGGGACTGTCCAGGGACTACGAGACCCAGTACTTC. As protein: CASSPGLSRDYETQYF.

This chain connects TRBV4-1 to TRBJ1-2; a possible D gene is TRBD1 (6 bases). The CDR3 totals 15 residues. Deletions cut 3 bases from V and 8 bases from J, with 19 bases between. Germline CDR1 is MGHRA and CDR2 is YSYEKL. DNA for the CDR3: TGCGCCAGCAGCCAGTGGACAGTAATGACGGGGGGCTACACCTTC. This gives the protein CASSQWTVMTGGYTF.

This chain connects TRBV27 to TRBJ2-1; 7 positions match TRBD1. V lost 4 bases, J lost 6 bases, and 3 bases stayed unmatched. CDR1 and CDR2 from the germline V gene are MNHEY and SMNVEV (reference sequence). The CDR3 loop spans 13 amino acids. CDR3 in DNA: TGTGCCAGCAGTTGGGGGACAGTCAATGAGCAGTTCTTC. Translation: CASSWGTVNEQFF.

The rearrangement joins TRBV18 to TRBJ1-6, with TRBD1 as a possible D gene (6 bases). There are 15 residues in the CDR3. The V end lost 3 bases, the J end lost 5 bases, and 11 bases lay between the germline ends. The germline V gene has CDR1 KGHSH and CDR2 LQKENI. CDR3 coding DNA: TGTGCCAGCTCACCGAACAGGGTTCATAATTCACCCCTCCACTTT. Translating gives CASSPNRVHNSPLHF. Complete variable domain (other parts from reference TRBV18 and TRBJ1-6): NAGVMQNPRHLVRRRGQEARLRCSPMKGHSHVYWYRQLPEEGLKFMVYLQKENIIDESGMPKERFSAEFPKEGPSILRIQQVVRGDSAAYFCASSPNRVHNSPLHFGNGTRLTVT.

The rearrangement uses TRBV19 and TRBJ2-2; D ambiguous. V lost 5 bases, J lost 1 base, and 11 bases lay in between. The CDR3 sequence is 15 residues long. Germline V CDR1 and CDR2: LNHDA, SQIVND (reference sequence). CDR3 sequence reads: CASSPESLNTGELFF. The DNA for the CDR3 is TGTGCCAGTAGTCCAGAATCCCTGAACACCGGGGAGCTGTTTTTT.

V usage is TRBV9 and J usage is TRBJ1-4; the match to TRBD1 covers 9 bases. Trimming removed 2 bases from V and 6 bases from J; junction bases left unmatched: 2. The CDR3 length is 14 residues. The germline CDR1 and CDR2 sequences are SGDLS and YYNGEE. The CDR3: CASSVGTGYEKLFF. In DNA, the CDR3 is TGTGCCAGCAGCGTTGGGACAGGGTATGAAAAACTGTTTTTT.

The rearrangement uses TRBV6-5 and TRBJ2-5; no reliable D call. Trimming stripped 2 bases from V and 0 bases from J, with 7 bases between. Germline V gene sequence: CDR1 MNHEY, CDR2 SVGAGI. There are 14 residues in the CDR3. CDR3 sequence: CASSYGPYQETQYF. In DNA, the CDR3 is TGTGCCAGCAGTTACGGGCCGTACCAAGAGACCCAGTACTTC.

The rearrangement uses TRBV19 and TRBJ1-1, with 9 bases lining up with TRBD1. The germline V gene has CDR1 LNHDA and CDR2 SQIVND (reference sequence). J gave up 1 base and V 3 bases, and 9 bases lay outside the gene matches. The CDR3 contains 17 residues. The CDR3 reads CASSMFGVDRGNTEAFF. In nucleotides, the CDR3 is TGTGCCAGTAGTATGTTTGGAGTGGACAGGGGGAACACTGAAGCTTTCTTT. Full variable domain (remainder filled in from reference TRBV19 and TRBJ1-1): DGGITQSPKYLFRKEGQNVTLSCEQNLNHDAMYWYRQDPGQGLRLIYYSQIVNDFQKGDIAEGYSVSREKKESFPLTVTSAQKNPTAFYLCASSMFGVDRGNTEAFFGQGTRLTVV.

This sequence joins TRBV12-1 and TRBJ1-6; TRBD1, the D gene given by the table, was not confirmed from the DNA. TRBV12-1 is deemed a pseudogene. The CDR3 totals 16 residues. CDR3 nucleotides: TGTGCCAGCAGCTTTGGACATAGGGGGCGCAGTTCACCCCTCCACTTT. As protein: CASSFGHRGRSSPLHF.

The V gene is TRBV7-2, the J gene TRBJ1-2; D possibly corresponds to TRBD1 (6 bases). This CDR3 is 15 amino acids long. Trimming took off 5 bases at V and 5 bases at J, with 18 bases between the two ends. CDR1 and CDR2 (germline): SGHTA, FQGNSA. CDR3 amino acids: CASSEEGGKYYGYTF. The DNA for the CDR3 is TGTGCCAGCAGCGAAGAAGGGGGAAAGTATTATGGCTACACCTTC.

The chain couples TRBV7-9 to TRBJ2-1; perhaps TRBD1 as D (6 bases). Germline CDR1 SEHNR, CDR2 FQNEAQ (reference sequence). There are 13 residues in the CDR3. V lost 0 bases and J lost 12, with 12 bases in between. The CDR3 protein is CASSLAHRARQFF. The DNA for the CDR3 is TGTGCCAGCAGCTTAGCACACAGGGCTAGGCAGTTCTTC.